These 3 T cell receptor beta chains were sequenced from one sample in a study of blood T cell repertoires in COVID-19. The data were produced by immunoSEQ multiplex PCR, yet TCRdb's version contains in-frame clones alone and is incomplete. The sample carries 95,000 to 150,000 clones, 70% to 80% recorded once. The specimen was peripheral blood. The receptors were sampled from a human donor in a cohort sampled during active COVID-19.

This clone has only one observation. This chain connects TRBV6-5 to TRBJ2-7, with TRBD2 as a possible D gene (5 bases). Trimming took off 3 bases at V and 5 bases at J, with 17 bases between the two ends. Germline CDR1 is MNHEY and CDR2 is SVGAGI. This CDR3 is 15 amino acids long. The CDR3 DNA follows: TGTGCCAGCAGTTATAACGGGCCCGTCGGGAACGAGCAGTACTTC. Its translation: CASSYNGPVGNEQYF.

The chain couples TRBV20-1 to TRBJ2-1, with a possible D match to TRBD2 (5 bases). Germline values: CDR1 DFQATT, CDR2 SNEGSKA (reference sequence). V lost 5 bases and J 10 bases, leaving 12 bases between the germline ends. The CDR3 spans 11 residues. The CDR3 here is CSAANGLEQFF. The CDR3 bases are TGCAGTGCTGCGAACGGACTGGAGCAGTTCTTC.

This clone turned up a few times. The V call is TRBV19, the J call TRBJ1-1; TRBD1 agrees at 8 bases. The CDR3 has 14 amino acids. Germline V gene lookup returns CDR1 LNHDA and CDR2 SQIVND (reference sequence). The trim removed 5 bases at V and 4 bases at J, leaving 6 bases unmatched. The DNA for the CDR3 is TGTGCCAGTAGTTCAGACAGGGGCAGCACTGAAGCTTTCTTT. Protein product: CASSSDRGSTEAFF.